This T cell receptor beta chain was sequenced in a study of T cell responses to AZD1222 COVID-19 vaccine. General study findings and limits: Per reports, nearly half of all spike-specific TCRs target regions that are unmutated in variants.

This CDR3 region has 14 residues. Trimming pared 4 bases from V and 4 bases from J, leaving 13 bases between. Germline CDR1 MGHDK, CDR2 SYGVNS. Sequenced by immunoSEQ multiplex PCR; TCRdb stores in-frame clones only, minus some. The repertoire consists of 140,000 to 150,000 clones, with about 90% occurring once and the leading ten covering less than 4.5%. With regard to this clone: What it binds is not known.

V usage is TRBV25-1 and J usage is TRBJ1-2; no definite D call. This TCR was sampled from an adult in good health. This specimen consisted of peripheral blood, obtained on day 0 of AZD1222 vaccination. For the CDR3, the DNA is TGTGCCAGCAGTGTCGAGCCGAGGGTCTATGGCTACACCTTC. It yields the protein CASSVEPRVYGYTF.